This T cell receptor beta chain is drawn from a study of blood T cell repertoires in COVID-19. About the research overall: T cells, B-cell-depleted T cells, or PBMCs provided the cDNA or gDNA that served as material.

The data were produced by immunoSEQ multiplex PCR, yet TCRdb's version contains in-frame clones alone and is incomplete. The data contain around 170,000 clones, around two thirds of them seen just once; the ten biggest clones take up approximately 3%. The sequenced sample was peripheral blood. The source is a woman aged 80 or older with acute or convalescent COVID-19.

The CDR3 loop reads CASSLPGAVGELFF. In DNA, the CDR3 is TGTGCCAGCAGCTTACCGGGAGCGGTCGGGGAGCTGTTTTTT. V gene TRBV11-1 combines with J gene TRBJ2-2; D possibly corresponds to TRBD2 (6 bases). Deletions cut 2 bases from V and 7 bases from J, with 11 bases between. CDR3 length: 14 amino acids. The germline CDR1 and CDR2 sequences are SGHAT and FQDESV (reference sequence).